The sequence of this TCR beta chain was determined in a study of blood T cell repertoires in COVID-19. Background on the study: Acute-phase and convalescent COVID-19 samples originated in the United States, Italy and Spain. Sources were T cells, B-cell-depleted T cells, or PBMCs; the material itself was cDNA or gDNA.

Original data processing: Using reference gene primer amplification, nucleated cell counts were estimated. Repertoires were generated with immunoSEQ multiplex PCR, while TCRdb's copy carries only in-frame clones and drops some. The DNA was the basis for D and trimming; V, J and clone size are from that table. This table has 70,000 to 100,000 clones, around nine tenths appearing once. Deletions cut 0 bases from V and 1 base from J, with 4 bases between. This CDR3 spans 13 amino acids. Input material: peripheral blood. This chain links TRBV12-3 or TRBV12-4 with TRBJ2-7; D uncertain. The sequence was obtained from a woman aged 70-85 years with acute or convalescent COVID-19. The CDR3 DNA sequence: TGTGCCAGCAGTTTAGCGCTATCCTACGAGCAGTACTTC. Its translation: CASSLALSYEQYF.